These 20 T cell receptor beta chains came from one sample sequenced in a study of identical twins (dated by TCRdb to about 2016). The library was made by 5' RACE. Sequencing used an Illumina HiSeq 2000. In-frame beta chains were kept once TCRdb had trimmed the public reads at Q25 with fastp and called clones with MiXCR. Each entry is one CDR3 protein sequence, shown with its most common DNA and genes. The sample includes fewer than 250,000 distinct CDR3 sequences, with approximately 16% observed a single time. The ten largest make up less than 45% of the sample. The same data also contributed to another study, on T cells expressing NK-cell markers.

Material: CD8+ T cells sorted from blood. The receptors come from a woman aged 18-29 years in good health.

The chain employs TRBV6-1 and TRBJ2-1; 8 nucleotides agree with TRBD2. CDR1 and CDR2 from the germline V gene are MNHNS and SASEGT. CDR3 length: 15 residues. The ends lost 1 base at V and 3 bases at J; junction bases unmatched: 2. CDR3 nucleotides: TGTGCCAGCAGTGAAGGACTAGCGATCTACAATGAGCAGTTCTTC. It yields the protein CASSEGLAIYNEQFF.

This clonotype was picked up many times. The J gene is TRBJ2-7, the V gene TRBV30; D unclear. The CDR3 totals 15 residues. V lost 0 bases and J lost 3, with 15 bases in between. Germline V gene sequence: CDR1 GTSNPN, CDR2 SVGIG (reference sequence). This chain's CDR3 is CAWSVQVSGIYEQYF. The CDR3 coding sequence is TGTGCCTGGAGTGTACAAGTCTCGGGCATCTACGAGCAGTACTTC.

The chain joins TRBV20-1 to TRBJ2-3; maybe TRBD2 (5 bases). This CDR3 region has 17 residues. CDR1 and CDR2 from the germline V gene are DFQATT and SNEGSKA (reference sequence). Deletions cut 4 bases from V and 2 bases from J, with 22 bases between. The chain's CDR3 is CSATGPPISGPTDTQYF. CDR3 sequence (DNA): TGCAGTGCTACCGGCCCCCCGATCAGCGGCCCCACAGATACGCAGTATTTT.

The V and J genes are TRBV9 and TRBJ2-7; a weak D match, TRBD1 (6 bases). The V gene's germline CDR1 is SGDLS and CDR2 YYNGEE. The V gene lost 4 bases and the J gene lost 5 bases, with 13 bases spanning the gap. The CDR3 runs 13 residues. CDR3 sequence: CASSPRDTHEQYF. The CDR3, as DNA: TGTGCCAGCAGCCCCCGGGACACCCACGAGCAGTACTTC.

CDR3 DNA: TGTGCCAGTAGTGTCGCGGGAGGGGACCACAATGAGCAGTTCTTC. This translates into CASSVAGGDHNEQFF. This chain links TRBV19 with TRBJ2-1, with 9 bases aligning to TRBD2. The CDR3 has 15 amino acids. V lost 5 bases, J lost 5 bases, and 7 bases stayed unmatched. The germline V gene encodes CDR1 LNHDA and CDR2 SQIVND (reference sequence). Together with reference TRBV19 and TRBJ2-1, the CDR3 gives the full variable domain: DGGITQSPKYLFRKEGQNVTLSCEQNLNHDAMYWYRQDPGQGLRLIYYSQIVNDFQKGDIAEGYSVSREKKESFPLTVTSAQKNPTAFYLCASSVAGGDHNEQFFGPGTRLTVL.

This clonotype has at least ten counts. The genes are TRBV7-2 and TRBJ2-3; D gene unclear. V was clipped by 1 base and J by 2 bases, with 10 bases between them. Germline V CDR1 and CDR2: SGHTA, FQGNSA. This CDR3 spans 15 amino acids. As DNA, the CDR3 is TGTGCCAGCAGCTTAGTTGGCGGACCCACAGATACGCAGTATTTT. Protein product: CASSLVGGPTDTQYF.

This clonotype has more than one count but fewer than ten. This chain uses TRBV27 with TRBJ2-7, with 8 bases fitting TRBD2. The CDR3 has 17 residues. V dropped 5 bases and J dropped 2; count of bases not matched to a gene: 14. Germline V gene sequence: CDR1 MNHEY, CDR2 SMNVEV (reference sequence). CDR3 sequence (DNA): TGTGCCAGCAGTCTGGTCAGGGCGGGAGGCGCTGCCTACGAGCAGTACTTC. Protein: CASSLVRAGGAAYEQYF.

This clonotype was detected only a few times. The chain has TRBV25-1 and TRBJ2-7; TRBD1 matches at 11 bases. Trimming removed 8 bases from V and 4 bases from J; junction bases left unmatched: 10. The CDR3 is 15 residues long. Germline-derived CDR1 and CDR2 are MGHDK and SYGVNS. CDR3 nucleotide sequence: TGTGCCAGCGGGGGCCTCGGGACAGGGGGTTACGAGCAGTACTTC. Amino acids: CASGGLGTGGYEQYF.

This chain connects TRBV2 to TRBJ2-2, with 8 bases that match TRBD2. V shed 3 bases and J 4 bases; nucleotides not matched to a gene: 4. This CDR3 has 15 amino acids. The germline V gene encodes CDR1 SNHLY and CDR2 FYNNEI. CDR3 amino acids: CASSDGRASTGELFF. The DNA for the CDR3 is TGTGCCAGCAGTGACGGGAGGGCTTCCACCGGGGAGCTGTTTTTT.

This clonotype was observed a handful of times. The V and J genes are TRBV3-1 and TRBJ2-1; D remains ambiguous. Germline V gives CDR1 LGHDT, CDR2 YNNKEL (reference sequence). V was cut by 2 bases and J by 0 bases, with 11 bases left in between. The CDR3 is made up of 16 amino acids. This chain's CDR3 is CASSQFSDPSYNEQFF. The CDR3 nucleotides are TGTGCCAGCAGCCAATTTTCGGATCCCTCCTACAATGAGCAGTTCTTC.

The CDR3 loop reads CASSWGTSDLTHEQFF. The CDR3, as DNA: TGTGCCAGCAGCTGGGGGACTAGCGATCTTACCCATGAGCAGTTCTTC. This rearrangement joins TRBV5-8 to TRBJ2-1; TRBD2 matches 10 bases. The germline V gene has CDR1 SGHTS and CDR2 YDEGEE. The V and J ends lost 3 bases and 8 bases, in that order; junction bases with no gene match: 11. The CDR3 consists of 16 residues.

The chain is built from TRBV11-2 and TRBJ2-1, with 12 bases identical to TRBD2. CDR1 SGHAT and CDR2 FQNNGV come from the germline V gene. CDR3 length equals 16 residues. V shed 3 bases, J shed 7 bases, and the junction held 7 bases outside the gene matches. In DNA, the CDR3 is TGTGCCAGCAGCTTCTGGCTAGCGGGAGGGAGAAATGAGCAGTTCTTC. Translating it yields CASSFWLAGGRNEQFF.

This chain uses TRBV3-1 with TRBJ2-2; weak D call: TRBD1 (6 bases). From germline, CDR1 is LGHDT and CDR2 YNNKEL (reference sequence). The CDR3 sequence is 16 residues long. V lost 4 bases and J 2 bases, leaving 14 bases between the germline ends. The DNA of the CDR3 is TGTGCCAGCAGCCCACCTTGGGGGCATAACACCGGGGAGCTGTTTTTT. Protein sequence: CASSPPWGHNTGELFF.

This clonotype was seen only a few times. The chain uses TRBV5-1 and TRBJ1-1; D call uncertain. The length of the CDR3 is 14 residues. V was shortened by 4 bases and J by 0 bases, with 10 bases between the two germline ends. Germline-derived CDR1 and CDR2 are SGHRS and YFSETQ. This CDR3 is CASSGWTVNTEAFF. Here the CDR3 DNA reads TGCGCCAGCAGCGGGTGGACGGTGAACACTGAAGCTTTCTTT.

This chain uses TRBV27 with TRBJ2-2, with a weak D call TRBD2 (6 bases). CDR3 size: 14 residues. V lost 2 bases to trimming and J lost 3 bases, with 7 bases between them. Germline CDR1 and CDR2: MNHEY and SMNVEV (reference sequence). The CDR3 here is CASSLGGYTGELFF. The CDR3 coding sequence is TGTGCCAGCAGTTTAGGAGGGTACACCGGGGAGCTGTTTTTT.

V gene TRBV27 combines with J gene TRBJ2-7, with D maybe TRBD2 (6 bases). The V end lost 4 bases, the J end lost 2 bases, and 15 bases lay between the germline ends. The germline V gene encodes CDR1 MNHEY and CDR2 SMNVEV (reference sequence). The CDR3 is made up of 15 amino acids. The CDR3 DNA is TGTGCCAGCAGTTATAGCGGATTAAGCACCTACGAGCAGTACTTC. It codes for CASSYSGLSTYEQYF.

This clonotype was detected only a few times. The chain employs TRBV6-6 and TRBJ1-6, with D unresolved. Per germline, CDR1 MNHNY and CDR2 SVGAGI (reference sequence). This CDR3 region has 13 residues. V lost 8 bases to trimming and J lost 14 bases, with 19 bases between them. The CDR3 nucleotides are TGTGCCAGCGTAGGGCCGCCGGTTTTTACCCTCCACTTT. Its translation is CASVGPPVFTLHF.

The V gene is TRBV10-2, the J gene TRBJ2-7; weak D call: TRBD1 (5 bases). The CDR3 runs 12 residues. The germline V gene encodes CDR1 WSHSY and CDR2 SAAADI. V was clipped by 4 bases and J by 5 bases, with 9 bases between them. Here the CDR3 reads CASSGIQDEQYF. The CDR3 DNA reads TGCGCCAGCAGTGGCATACAGGACGAGCAGTACTTC.

This clonotype was detected a few times. The chain links TRBV10-3 to TRBJ1-1; TRBD1 matches at 8 bases. V lost 5 bases, J lost 1 base, and 6 bases stayed unmatched. Germline assignment: CDR1 ENHRY and CDR2 SYGVKD. The CDR3 is 15 residues long. The CDR3 coding sequence is TGTGCCATCAGTTTGCGGGGACAGGAGAACACTGAAGCTTTCTTT. Translation: CAISLRGQENTEAFF.

This clonotype was observed once. The chain uses TRBV30 and TRBJ2-1; either TRBD1 or TRBD2 may fit D (5 bases each). The germline V gene encodes CDR1 GTSNPN and CDR2 SVGIG (reference sequence). CDR3 length: 14 residues. Deletions cut 5 bases from V and 0 bases from J, with 11 bases between. The CDR3 nucleotides read TGTGCCTGGGCCCCGGGGACCTCCTACAATGAGCAGTTCTTC. Its translation is CAWAPGTSYNEQFF.